This T cell receptor beta chain was identified during a study of CD8+CD57+ T cells in acquired aplastic anemia. CDR3 and TCR beta VDJ profiling relied on a genomic DNA template. TCRdb analysed the reads with MiXCR anew, one entry per CDR3 protein. This sample has around 230,000 distinct CDR3 sequences; around 60% occur once, and the top ten carry approximately 32%. For this clonotype: No antigen is known for it.

Study results and caveats: Between patients and controls, about 31 CD8+ CDR3 sequences were found in common.

The receptor was isolated from a human donor in good health. Sequenced material: sorted CD4+, CD8+, or CD8+CD57+ T cells (not recorded which) from PBMCs.

Written as DNA, the CDR3 is TGCGCCAGCAGCTCGACAGGGCGAATGGCAGATACGCAGTATTTT. Its translation: CASSSTGRMADTQYF. The gene calls are TRBV10-1 and TRBJ2-3; 7 bases match TRBD1. J gave up 4 bases and V 6 bases, and 10 bases lay outside the gene matches. This CDR3 has 15 amino acids. Germline values: CDR1 WNHNN, CDR2 SYGVQD (reference sequence).